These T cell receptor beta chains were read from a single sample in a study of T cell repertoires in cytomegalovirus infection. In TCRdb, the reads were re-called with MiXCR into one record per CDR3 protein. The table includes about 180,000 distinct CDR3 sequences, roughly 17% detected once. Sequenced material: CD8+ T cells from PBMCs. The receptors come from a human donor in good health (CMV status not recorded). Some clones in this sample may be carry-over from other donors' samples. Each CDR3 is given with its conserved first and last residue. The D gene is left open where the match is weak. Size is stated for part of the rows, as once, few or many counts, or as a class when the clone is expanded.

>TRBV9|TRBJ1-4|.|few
TGTGCCAGCAGCTCTCACAGGGTTCCCGAAAAACTGTTTTTT
CASSSHRVPEKLFF
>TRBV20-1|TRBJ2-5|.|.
TGCAGTGCTAGGTCCTGGAAACAAGAGACCCAGTACTTC
CSARSWKQETQYF
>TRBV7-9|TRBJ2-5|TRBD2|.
TGTGCCAGCAGCTTAGAGGGTCGTCTAGCGGGAAGAGAGACCCAGTACTTC
CASSLEGRLAGRETQYF
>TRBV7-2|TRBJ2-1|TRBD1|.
TGTGCCAGCAGCTTATTCACAGGGGGGTACAATGAGCAGTTCTTC
CASSLFTGGYNEQFF
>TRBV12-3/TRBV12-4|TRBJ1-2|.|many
TGTGCCAGCAGCCCCGATACCGGCTACACCTTC
CASSPDTGYTF
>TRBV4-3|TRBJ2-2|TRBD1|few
TGCGCCAGCTCCGGGACAGAGAACACCGGGGAGCTGTTTTTT
CASSGTENTGELFF
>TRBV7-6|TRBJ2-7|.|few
TGTGCCAGCAGCTTATCATTGGGGGACTCCTACGAGCAGTACTTC
CASSLSLGDSYEQYF
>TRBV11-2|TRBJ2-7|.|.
TGTGCCAGCGGGATGAGCTCCTACGAGCAGTACTTC
CASGMSSYEQYF
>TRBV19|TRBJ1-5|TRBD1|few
TGTGCCAGCTCCGGGACAGGGGTTTTAGATCAGCCCCAGCATTTT
CASSGTGVLDQPQHF
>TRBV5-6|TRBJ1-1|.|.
TGTGCCAGCACCTTTAAGGCGGGGTTCGGTACTGAAGCTTTCTTT
CASTFKAGFGTEAFF
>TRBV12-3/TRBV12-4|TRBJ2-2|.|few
TGTGCCAGCAGCCGCGGGACAACCGGGGAGCTGTTTTTT
CASSRGTTGELFF
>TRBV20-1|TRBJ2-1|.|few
TGCAGTGCTAGAGATGGAGGGCTTAATGAGCAGTTCTTC
CSARDGGLNEQFF
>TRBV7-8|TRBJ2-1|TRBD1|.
TGTGCCAGCAGCTTTTACCGGGACAGGGGTTCCAATGAGCAGTTCTTC
CASSFYRDRGSNEQFF
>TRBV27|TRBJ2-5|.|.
TGTGCCAGCAGCCCCCCGGGGGCGTCCCGAGAGACCCAGTACTTC
CASSPPGASRETQYF
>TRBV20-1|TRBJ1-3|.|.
TGCAGTGGGAAGGCAGGACACTCTGGAAACACCATATATTTT
CSGKAGHSGNTIYF
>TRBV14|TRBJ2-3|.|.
TGTGCCAGCAGCCTTAGGGGAACTAGCACAGATACGCAGTATTTT
CASSLRGTSTDTQYF
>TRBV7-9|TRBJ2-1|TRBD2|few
TGTGCCAGCAGCTTAGCGCCGGGACTAGCTGTAAATGAGCAGTTCTTC
CASSLAPGLAVNEQFF
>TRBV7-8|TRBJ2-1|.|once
TGTGCCAGCAGCTTAGTAGGTTTTAGCTCCTACAATGAGCAGTTCTTC
CASSLVGFSSYNEQFF
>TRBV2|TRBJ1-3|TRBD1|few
TGTGCCAGCACCCGGGACAGGTACTCTGGAAACACCATATATTTT
CASTRDRYSGNTIYF
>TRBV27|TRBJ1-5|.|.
TGTGCCAGCAGAAAAACAGTGGCGAATCAGCCCCAGCATTTT
CASRKTVANQPQHF
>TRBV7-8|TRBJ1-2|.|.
TGTGCCAGCAGCATATTAACCCCCAGGGACCCTGGCTACACCTTC
CASSILTPRDPGYTF
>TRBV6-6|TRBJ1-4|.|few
TGTGCCAGCACCCCGACCCCGGGGGGCCCTAATGAAAAACTGTTTTTT
CASTPTPGGPNEKLFF
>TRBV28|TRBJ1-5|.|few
TGTGCCAGCAGTTTTAACAGGGTGGATCAGCCCCAGCATTTT
CASSFNRVDQPQHF
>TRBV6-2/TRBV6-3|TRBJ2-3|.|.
TGTGCCAGCAGCCCGGACCGGGACGACACAGATACGCAGTATTTT
CASSPDRDDTDTQYF
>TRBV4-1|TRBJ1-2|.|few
TGCGCCAGCAGCCAAGGGGCAGGGTATGGCTACACCTTC
CASSQGAGYGYTF
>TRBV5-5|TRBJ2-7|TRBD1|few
TGTGCCAGCAGACCCGGGACAGCCTACGAGCAGTACTTC
CASRPGTAYEQYF
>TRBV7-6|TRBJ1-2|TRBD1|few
TGTGCCAGCAGCGGAACAGGGGAGGATGGCTACACCTTC
CASSGTGEDGYTF
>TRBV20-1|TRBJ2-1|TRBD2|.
TGCAGTGCCGGGACTAGCGGGGGATATGAGCAGTTCTTC
CSAGTSGGYEQFF
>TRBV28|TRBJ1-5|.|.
TGTGCCAGCAATTCGGGGAGCAATCAGCCCCAGCATTTT
CASNSGSNQPQHF
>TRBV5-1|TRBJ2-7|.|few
TGCGCCAGCAGCTTGCCGACAGTTGCCTACGAGCAGTACTTC
CASSLPTVAYEQYF
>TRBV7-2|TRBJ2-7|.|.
TGTGCCAGCACCCCGGGCCCCTACGAGCAGTACTTC
CASTPGPYEQYF
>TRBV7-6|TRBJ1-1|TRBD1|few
TGTGCCAGCAGCTTAGATCAGGGGGCGACTACTGAAGCTTTCTTT
CASSLDQGATTEAFF